The clone carrying this TCR beta chain was counted a few times. The V segment lost 5 bases and the J segment 6 bases; nucleotides outside the gene matches: 8. CDR1 and CDR2 (germline): DFQATT, SNEGSKA (reference sequence). The CDR3 totals 13 residues. The sample comes from a study of blood T cells in healthy people across ages. A second PCR, run for 7 to 11 cycles, used a sample-barcoded 5' primer plus a J-beta primer mix. TCRdb called the 5' RACE reads again in MiXCR, with one record for every CDR3 protein. The sample consists of 600,000 to 900,000 distinct CDR3 sequences, 25% to 30% of them appearing once. This same sample was also taken into another study, of T cells of mothers and their children. That report notes: cDNA was synthesized from all extracted RNA at approximately 1.5 ug per reaction.

This TCR was recovered from a boy between 5 and 17 years old in good health. Sequenced sample: blood. This chain links TRBV20-1 with TRBJ2-5; 8 nucleotides match TRBD2. Here the CDR3 DNA reads TGCAGTGCTCGGTTTAGCGGGGTTCAGACCCAGTACTTC. The encoded protein is CSARFSGVQTQYF.